This TCR beta chain was sequenced for a study of metastatic and nonmetastatic thyroid tumors. Study context: Across peripheral blood and tumor or nodule tissue samples taken from malignant and benign thyroid patients, the repertoires were compared with one another.

Trimming took 6 bases from V and 4 from J, leaving 16 bases between them. There are 14 residues in the CDR3. Every patient underwent thyroid surgery untreated. The authors' processing: Differences in CDR3 between clinicopathological groups were drawn on to build a classifier intended to discriminate distant-metastatic papillary thyroid cancer patients. TCRdb re-called the PCR reads via MiXCR. TCRdb's processing, not the authors' own work, is the source of the V and J calls. The repertoire includes 15,000 to 20,000 clones, 25% of them detected once, and approximately 15% sits in the top ten. The TCR was taken from a female donor with papillary thyroid cancer or a benign thyroid nodule (not recorded which). Some clones in this sample may be carry-over from other donors' samples. This chain joins TRBV12-3 or TRBV12-4 and TRBJ2-7; the D gene is possibly TRBD2 (6 bases). The sequenced material came from adjacent normal tissue. The CDR3 region is CASRELGGTYEQYF. DNA for the CDR3: TGTGCCAGCAGAGAATTAGGCGGGACGTACGAGCAGTACTTC.